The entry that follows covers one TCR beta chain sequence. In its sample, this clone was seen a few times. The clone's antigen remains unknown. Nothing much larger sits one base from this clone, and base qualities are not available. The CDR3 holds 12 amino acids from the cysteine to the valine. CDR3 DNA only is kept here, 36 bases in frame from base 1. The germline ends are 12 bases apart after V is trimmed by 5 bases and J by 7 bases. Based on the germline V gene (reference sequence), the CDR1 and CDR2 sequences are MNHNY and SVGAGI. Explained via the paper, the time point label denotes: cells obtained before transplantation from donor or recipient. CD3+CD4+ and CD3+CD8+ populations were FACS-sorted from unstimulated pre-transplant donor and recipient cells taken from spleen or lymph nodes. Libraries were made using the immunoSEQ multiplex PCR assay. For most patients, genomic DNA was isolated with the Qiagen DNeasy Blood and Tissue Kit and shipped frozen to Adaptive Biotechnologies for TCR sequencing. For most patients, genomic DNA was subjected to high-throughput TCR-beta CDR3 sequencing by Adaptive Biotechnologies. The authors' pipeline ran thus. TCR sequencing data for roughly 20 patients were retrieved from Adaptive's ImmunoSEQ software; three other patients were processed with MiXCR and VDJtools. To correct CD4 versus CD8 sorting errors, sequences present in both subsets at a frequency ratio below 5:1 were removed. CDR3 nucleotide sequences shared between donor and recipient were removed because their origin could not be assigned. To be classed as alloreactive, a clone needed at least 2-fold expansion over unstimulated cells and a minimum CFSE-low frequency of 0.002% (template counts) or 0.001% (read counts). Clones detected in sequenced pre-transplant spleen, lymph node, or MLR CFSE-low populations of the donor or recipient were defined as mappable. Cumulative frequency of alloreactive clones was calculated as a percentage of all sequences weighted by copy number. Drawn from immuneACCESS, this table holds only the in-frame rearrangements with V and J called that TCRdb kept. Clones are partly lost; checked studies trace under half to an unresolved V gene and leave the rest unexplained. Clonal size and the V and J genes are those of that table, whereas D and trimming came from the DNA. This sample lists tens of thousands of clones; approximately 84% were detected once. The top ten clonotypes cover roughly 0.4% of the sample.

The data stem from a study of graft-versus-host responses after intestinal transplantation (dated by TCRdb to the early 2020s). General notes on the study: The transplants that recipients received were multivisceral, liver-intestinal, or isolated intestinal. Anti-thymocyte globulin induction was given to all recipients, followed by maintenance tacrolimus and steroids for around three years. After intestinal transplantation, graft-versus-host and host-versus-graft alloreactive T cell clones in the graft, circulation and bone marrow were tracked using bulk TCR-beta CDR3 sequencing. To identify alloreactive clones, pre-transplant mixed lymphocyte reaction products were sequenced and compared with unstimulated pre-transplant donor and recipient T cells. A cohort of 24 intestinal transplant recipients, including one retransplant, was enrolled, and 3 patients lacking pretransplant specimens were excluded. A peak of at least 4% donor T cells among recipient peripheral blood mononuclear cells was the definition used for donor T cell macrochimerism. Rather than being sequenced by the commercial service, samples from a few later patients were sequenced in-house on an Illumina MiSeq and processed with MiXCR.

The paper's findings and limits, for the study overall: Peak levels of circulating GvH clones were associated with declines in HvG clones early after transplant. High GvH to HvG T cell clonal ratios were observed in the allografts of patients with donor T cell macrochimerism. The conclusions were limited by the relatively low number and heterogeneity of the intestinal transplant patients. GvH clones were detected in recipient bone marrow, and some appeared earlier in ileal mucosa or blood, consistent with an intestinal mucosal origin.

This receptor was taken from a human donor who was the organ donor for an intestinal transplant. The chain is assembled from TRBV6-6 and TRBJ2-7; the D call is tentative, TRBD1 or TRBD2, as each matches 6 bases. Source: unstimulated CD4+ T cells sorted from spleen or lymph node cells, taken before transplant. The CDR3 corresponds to CASSQGGREQYV. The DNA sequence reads TGTGCCAGCAGTCAAGGGGGGAGGGAGCAGTACGTC.